These T cell receptor beta chains were read from a single sample in a study of spatial heterogeneity in lung cancer. TCRdb used MiXCR to reprocess the 5' RACE reads, holding one entry per CDR3 protein. In the table there are about 82,000 distinct CDR3 sequences, approximately 12% of which are singletons. Here the sequenced sample was PBMCs, taken at surgery. These receptors were collected from a male donor with early-stage non-small cell lung cancer. Each CDR3 is given without its conserved first and last residue. The D gene is left open where the match is weak.

CDR3,D,J,length,V
ASSIRQTNEQF,NA,TRBJ2-1,11,TRBV9
ASSPRGRTEAF,NA,TRBJ1-1,11,TRBV7-2
ATSRDRLLAGVVHEQY,TRBD2,TRBJ2-7,16,TRBV15
ASSLAPRTVNTEAF,NA,TRBJ1-1,14,TRBV5-1
ASLGQGLYGYT,TRBD1,TRBJ1-2,11,TRBV2
ASSTATRGEQY,NA,TRBJ2-7,11,TRBV19
ASSPGTPDTQY,NA,TRBJ2-3,11,TRBV7-9
SSRTGAYGYT,TRBD1,TRBJ1-2,10,TRBV29-1
ASSRGGLRVNSPLH,NA,TRBJ1-6,14,TRBV3-1
ASSSGWELF,NA,TRBJ2-2,9,TRBV5-4
ASSMLTADTQY,NA,TRBJ2-3,11,TRBV7-2
ASSLDPILRNTEAF,NA,TRBJ1-1,14,TRBV5-1
AWGVNRGPAYEQY,TRBD1,TRBJ2-7,13,TRBV30
ASTSGTGYNSPLH,NA,TRBJ1-6,13,TRBV19
SVEGNRGTEAF,TRBD1,TRBJ1-1,11,TRBV29-1
ASISPTQGTQY,NA,TRBJ2-5,11,TRBV6-5
ASSLGSGLTDTQY,NA,TRBJ2-3,13,TRBV5-1
ASSLDKGGPIDTQY,NA,TRBJ2-3,14,TRBV11-2
ASTFWMDRGPDTQY,TRBD1,TRBJ2-3,14,TRBV19
ASSLGEAEAF,NA,TRBJ1-1,10,TRBV7-9
ASSTYRGNEQY,TRBD1,TRBJ2-7,11,TRBV7-8
ASSSGQINSPLH,TRBD1,TRBJ1-6,12,TRBV5-1
ASSPRTGLGNTEAF,NA,TRBJ1-1,14,TRBV11-2
ASRANTEAF,NA,TRBJ1-1,9,TRBV12-3/TRBV12-4
ATRSGGEDNEQF,TRBD2,TRBJ2-1,12,TRBV11-2
ASHSGTGQNGYT,TRBD1,TRBJ1-2,12,TRBV27
ASGLVRPGGNSYEQY,TRBD1,TRBJ2-7,15,TRBV12-5
DSSYGRGVNEQF,TRBD2,TRBJ2-1,12,TRBV6-5
ASSQGPGNTEAF,NA,TRBJ1-1,12,TRBV3-1
ASSDTGGVLNTEAF,TRBD1,TRBJ1-1,14,TRBV6-2/TRBV6-3
AISRQYEQY,NA,TRBJ2-7,9,TRBV10-3
AWSKRAQETQY,NA,TRBJ2-5,11,TRBV30
ASLRRDTYTDTQY,NA,TRBJ2-3,13,TRBV12-3/TRBV12-4
ASSTGANTGELF,NA,TRBJ2-2,12,TRBV19
ASSLQASSYNEQF,NA,TRBJ2-1,13,TRBV6-1
ASSGTGQDTQY,NA,TRBJ2-3,11,TRBV9
ASSFSGNTGELF,NA,TRBJ2-2,12,TRBV7-9
ASSPFEGVSYEQY,NA,TRBJ2-7,13,TRBV5-1
ASSADRTSSYNEQF,NA,TRBJ2-1,14,TRBV5-1
SAIQSGANVLT,NA,TRBJ2-6,11,TRBV20-1
ASSVSGASSYNEQF,TRBD2,TRBJ2-1,14,TRBV11-3
ASSPRSRGQDQPQH,TRBD1,TRBJ1-5,14,TRBV7-3
ASSNGNTEAF,NA,TRBJ1-1,10,TRBV19
ASSEDISPQY,NA,TRBJ2-5,10,TRBV25-1
SVCRQGGTEAF,TRBD1,TRBJ1-1,11,TRBV29-1